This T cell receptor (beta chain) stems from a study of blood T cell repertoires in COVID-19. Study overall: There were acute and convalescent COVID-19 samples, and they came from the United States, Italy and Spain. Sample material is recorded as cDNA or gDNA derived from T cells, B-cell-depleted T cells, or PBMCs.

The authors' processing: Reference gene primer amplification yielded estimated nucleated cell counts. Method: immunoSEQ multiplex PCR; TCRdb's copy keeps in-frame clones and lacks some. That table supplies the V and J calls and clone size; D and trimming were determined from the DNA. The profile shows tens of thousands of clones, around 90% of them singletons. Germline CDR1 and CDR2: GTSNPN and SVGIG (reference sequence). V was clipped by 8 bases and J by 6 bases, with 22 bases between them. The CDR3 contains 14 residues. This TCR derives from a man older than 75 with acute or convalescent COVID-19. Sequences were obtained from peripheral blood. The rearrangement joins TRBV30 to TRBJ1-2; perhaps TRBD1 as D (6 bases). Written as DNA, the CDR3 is TGTGCCAGCCCAACCCGAGAGGGGGTAAATGGCTACACCTTC. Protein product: CASPTREGVNGYTF.